This section outlines one T cell receptor beta chain sequence together with its context. Its antigen is still unknown. The targeted sequencing depth was 1 in 200,000 to 1 in 1 million T cells. This table comes from immunoSEQ multiplex PCR, and its TCRdb copy is limited to in-frame clones, with some not included. The table lists 60,000 to 75,000 clones, approximately 90% of them singletons. Germline CDR1 reads MNHEY; CDR2 reads SMNVEV (reference sequence). V trimming: 5 bases; J trimming: 4 bases; junction bases outside the gene matches: 7. CDR3 length: 14 residues. This record belongs to a study of cytotoxic CD8 clonotypes in ibrutinib-treated CLL. Background on the study: Response was recorded as partial in some 24 patients and complete in 2; at median approximately 63 months, around 15 remained remitted and some 12 had progressed.

Whole-study findings and limits: Patients had baseline clonality above age-matched healthy donors, and this clonality moved with circulating CD8+ T-cell counts.

Sequenced material: PBMCs, taken after 12 months of ibrutinib treatment. The sequence was collected from a human donor with chronic lymphocytic leukemia. The chain is built from TRBV27 and TRBJ1-2; TRBD1 agrees at 7 bases. CDR3 in amino acids: CASSPLQGGYGYTF. CDR3 nucleotide sequence: TGTGCCAGCAGTCCGCTTCAGGGGGGCTATGGCTACACCTTC.